This T cell receptor beta chain is drawn from a study of T cell responses to AZD1222 COVID-19 vaccine listed by TCRdb under 2021. Describing the broader study: AZD1222 recipients whose second dose came at about 4 weeks and those whose second dose came at about 12 weeks were combined into one group, since spike-specific TCR depth and breadth did not differ between the two schedules. Trial participants were enrolled by age into subgroups of 18-55, 56-69 and 70-plus years, and about 150, 27 and 61 TCR-sequenced participants, respectively, were included in these subgroups. TCR sequencing was performed for roughly 240 trial participants, of whom roughly 200 were given two doses of AZD1222 and approximately 25 were given two doses of MenACWY control vaccine.

The CDR3 regions of human TCRbeta chains were subjected to immunosequencing. From the authors' description of their analysis: TCRs in the repertoires were matched against a reference library of SARS-CoV-2-specific TCRs that had been generated with the MIRA antigen-specificity platform. Breadth meant the fraction of unique TCRs that were SARS-CoV-2-associated, whereas depth meant the fraction of total T cells that were SARS-CoV-2-associated. Using the MIRA data, each spike-specific TCR was mapped to the spike region that the TCR reacts to and placed in a CD4 or CD8 class. Log10-transformed breadth and depth values were compared by one-way ANOVA with Sidak's multiple comparisons tests. The table comes from immuneACCESS by way of TCRdb, which keeps in-frame sequences with V and J called. Part of the clones is missing from these tables; in studies checked, under half for an unresolved V gene and the rest for unknown reasons. V and J calls and clone size are as listed in that table; D and trimming were resolved from the DNA. The sample table lists under 35,000 clones, roughly 90% of them with a count of one. The ten biggest clones cover less than 7% of the sample.

The time point label of this sample denotes: baseline before first vaccination. The vaccinee samples were drawn from two UK trials, COV001 and COV002, one of which was a single-blind randomized controlled phase 2/3 trial testing AZD1222 (ChAdOx1 nCoV-19) in healthy adults. Trial participant PBMC samples were collected at day 0 and day 28 after the second dose for TCRbeta chain sequencing. A word on this clone: What antigen it recognizes has not been identified. No much larger clone exists at a distance of one base, and base qualities are not known.

What the research found in general, with its limitations: Spike-specific TCR breadth and depth rose significantly after two AZD1222 doses compared with day 0 and with MenACWY recipients. The 56-69-year group was small, and its depth increase did not reach significance, likely because of low power. Because no day 14 peak-response samples were available, the repertoires could be characterized only after the peak T cell response. Participants were mostly white British, with more females than males. The authors suggested clonal diversity may have been underestimated. Only a handful of AZD1222 recipients were SARS-CoV-2 seropositive at baseline, limiting conclusions about previously exposed vaccinees. CD4 TCRs associated with the vaccine covered the entire spike protein, and the dominant responses were in regions 160-218 and 743-854. Reportedly, almost half of the unique spike-specific TCRs recognized epitopes lying outside the regions that are mutated in the B.1.351 and B.1.1.7 variants.

The CDR3 holds 15 amino acids from the cysteine to the phenylalanine. The DNA shown is the 45-base CDR3, in frame from base 1. The germline V gene gives CDR1 as SGHVS and CDR2 as FNYEAQ. Here V drops 2 bases and J drops 3 bases, and the junction holds 3 bases not matched to any gene. The sequence came from an adult in good health. The sequence joins TRBV7-6 to TRBJ2-7; 11 bases in the junction line up with TRBD1. The sample was peripheral blood, taken on day 0 of AZD1222 vaccination. CDR3 protein: CASSLRGQGVYEQYF. The nucleotide sequence is TGTGCCAGCAGCTTAAGGGGACAGGGGGTCTACGAGCAGTACTTC.